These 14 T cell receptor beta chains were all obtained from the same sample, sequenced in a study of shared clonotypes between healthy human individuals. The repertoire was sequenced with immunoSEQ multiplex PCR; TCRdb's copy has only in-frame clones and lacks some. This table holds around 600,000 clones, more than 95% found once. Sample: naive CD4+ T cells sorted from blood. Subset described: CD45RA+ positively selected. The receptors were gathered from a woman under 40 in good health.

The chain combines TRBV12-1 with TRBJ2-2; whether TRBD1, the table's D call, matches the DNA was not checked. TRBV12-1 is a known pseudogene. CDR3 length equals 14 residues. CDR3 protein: CASSYTGVTGELFF. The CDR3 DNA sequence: TGTGCCAGCAGTTACACAGGGGTAACCGGGGAGCTGTTTTTT.

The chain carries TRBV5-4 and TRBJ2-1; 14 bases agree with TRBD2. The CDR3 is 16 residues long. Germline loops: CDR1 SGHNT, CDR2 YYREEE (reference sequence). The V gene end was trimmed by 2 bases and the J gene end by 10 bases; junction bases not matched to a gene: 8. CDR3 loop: CASSFAGLAGEEEQFF. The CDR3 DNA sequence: TGTGCCAGCAGCTTTGCGGGACTAGCGGGAGAAGAAGAGCAGTTCTTC.

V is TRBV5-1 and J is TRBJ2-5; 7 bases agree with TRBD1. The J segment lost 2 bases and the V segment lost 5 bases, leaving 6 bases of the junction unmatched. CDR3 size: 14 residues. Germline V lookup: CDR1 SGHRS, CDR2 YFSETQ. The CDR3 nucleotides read TGCGCCAGCAGTTATGGACAGGTTCAAGAGACCCAGTACTTC. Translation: CASSYGQVQETQYF. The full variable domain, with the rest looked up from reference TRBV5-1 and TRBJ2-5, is KAGVTQTPRYLIKTRGQQVTLSCSPISGHRSVSWYQQTPGQGLQFLFEYFSETQRNKGNFPGRFSGRQFSNSRSEMNVSTLELGDSALYLCASSYGQVQETQYFGPGTRLLVL.

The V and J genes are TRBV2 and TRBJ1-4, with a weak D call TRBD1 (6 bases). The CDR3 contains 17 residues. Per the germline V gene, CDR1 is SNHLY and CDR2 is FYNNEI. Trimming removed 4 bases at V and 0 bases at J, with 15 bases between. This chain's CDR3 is CASSGAGVGATNEKLFF. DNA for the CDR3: TGTGCCAGCAGTGGGGCAGGGGTCGGTGCAACTAATGAAAAACTGTTTTTT.

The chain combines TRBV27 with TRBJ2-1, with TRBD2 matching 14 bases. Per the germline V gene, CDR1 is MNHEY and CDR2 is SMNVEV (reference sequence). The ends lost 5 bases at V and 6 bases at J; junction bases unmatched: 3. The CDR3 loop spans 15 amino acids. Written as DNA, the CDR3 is TGTGCCAGCAGTATTGGACTAGCGGGAGGCAATGAGCAGTTCTTC. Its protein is CASSIGLAGGNEQFF.

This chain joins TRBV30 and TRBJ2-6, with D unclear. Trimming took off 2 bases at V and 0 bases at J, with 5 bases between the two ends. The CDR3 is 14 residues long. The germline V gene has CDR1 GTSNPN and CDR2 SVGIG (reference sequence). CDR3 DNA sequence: TGTGCCTGGAGTAGCTTCTCTGGGGCCAACGTCCTGACTTTC. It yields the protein CAWSSFSGANVLTF.

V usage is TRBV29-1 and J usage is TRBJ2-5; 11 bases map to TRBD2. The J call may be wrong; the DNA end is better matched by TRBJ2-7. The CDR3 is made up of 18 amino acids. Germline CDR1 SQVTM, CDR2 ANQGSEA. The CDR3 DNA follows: TGCAGCGCGTTCCATAGCGGGAGGGCCCGGAAGAGCTCCTACGAGCAGTACTTC. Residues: CSAFHSGRARKSSYEQYF.

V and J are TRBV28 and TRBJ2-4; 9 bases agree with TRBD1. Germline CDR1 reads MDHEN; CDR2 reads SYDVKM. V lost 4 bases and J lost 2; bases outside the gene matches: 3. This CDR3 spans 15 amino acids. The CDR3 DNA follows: TGTGCCAGCAGTTCGACAGGGGGAACCAAAAACATTCAGTACTTC. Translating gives CASSSTGGTKNIQYF.

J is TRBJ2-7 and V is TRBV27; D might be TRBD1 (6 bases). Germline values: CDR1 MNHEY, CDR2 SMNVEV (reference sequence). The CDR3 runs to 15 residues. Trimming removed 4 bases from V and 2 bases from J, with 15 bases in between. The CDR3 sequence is CASSSQPGTTYEQYF. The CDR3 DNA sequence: TGTGCCAGCAGTTCTCAACCCGGGACAACCTACGAGCAGTACTTC.

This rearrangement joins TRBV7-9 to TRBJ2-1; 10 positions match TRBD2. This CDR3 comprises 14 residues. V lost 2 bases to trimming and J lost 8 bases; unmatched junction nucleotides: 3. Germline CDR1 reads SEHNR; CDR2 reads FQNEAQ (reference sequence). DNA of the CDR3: TGTGCCAGCAGCTTACTAGCGGGAGTTGATGAGCAGTTCTTC. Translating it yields CASSLLAGVDEQFF.

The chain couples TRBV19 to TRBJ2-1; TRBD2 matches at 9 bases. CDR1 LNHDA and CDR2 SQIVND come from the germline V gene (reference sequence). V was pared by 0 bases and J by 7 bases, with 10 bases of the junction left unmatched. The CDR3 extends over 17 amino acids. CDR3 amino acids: CASSIDLSGGISNEQFF. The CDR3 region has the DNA TGTGCCAGTAGTATAGATCTCAGCGGGGGGATTTCTAATGAGCAGTTCTTC.

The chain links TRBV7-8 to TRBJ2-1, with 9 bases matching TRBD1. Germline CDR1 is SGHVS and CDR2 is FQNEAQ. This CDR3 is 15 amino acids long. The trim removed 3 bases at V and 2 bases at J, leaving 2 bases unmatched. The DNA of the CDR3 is TGTGCCAGCAGCTTCGGGACAGGGACCTACAATGAGCAGTTCTTC. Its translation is CASSFGTGTYNEQFF.

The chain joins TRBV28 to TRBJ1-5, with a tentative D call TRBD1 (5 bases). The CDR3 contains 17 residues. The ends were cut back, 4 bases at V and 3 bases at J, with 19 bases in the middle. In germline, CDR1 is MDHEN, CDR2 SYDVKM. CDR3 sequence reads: CASSSVGNRLDNQPQHF. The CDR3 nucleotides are TGTGCCAGCAGTTCGGTCGGTAACAGGTTGGACAATCAGCCCCAGCATTTT.

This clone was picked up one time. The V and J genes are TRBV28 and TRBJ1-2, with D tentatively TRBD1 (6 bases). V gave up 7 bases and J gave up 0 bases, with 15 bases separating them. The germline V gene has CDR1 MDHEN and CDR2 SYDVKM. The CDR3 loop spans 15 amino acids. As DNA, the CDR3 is TGTGCCAGCACCCTGGGGGGGCCGCCTAACTATGGCTACACCTTC. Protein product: CASTLGGPPNYGYTF.